This TCR beta chain was captured in a study of blood T cell repertoires in COVID-19 (dated by TCRdb to 2020 to 2021). About the full investigation: The collaborator samples originated in the United States, Italy and Spain and spanned the acute and convalescent phases of COVID-19. Sample metadata almost always included a de-identified subject ID, COVID-19 status, age in years and sex. HLA class I and class II types, where available, came from metadata supplied by the sample provider rather than from assay-based typing. The repertoires were released in a freely available public database intended as a resource for research on the immune response to SARS-CoV-2. The samples were drawn from the first 160 participants of the ongoing ImmuneRACE study and from 1,254 subjects provided by 6 global collaborators. The prospective study material was composed of cDNA or gDNA derived from T cells, B-cell-depleted T cells, or PBMCs. Subjects who had been exposed to COVID-19, were actively infected with it, or had recovered from it provided the deeply sampled blood TCRbeta repertoires that made up the dataset.

V was cut back by 0 bases and J by 8 bases, leaving a gap of 7 bases between them. CDR1 and CDR2 (LGHNA, YSLEER) derive from the germline V gene. From cysteine to phenylalanine, the CDR3 is 12 amino acids long. Here the CDR3 DNA is all that survives: 36 bases in frame from base 1. Comments on this clone: The antigen it binds to is not known. There are no base qualities to consult, and no much larger clone falls within one base.

The immunoSEQ Assay, a bias-controlled multiplex PCR, was used to amplify TCRbeta CDR3 regions from genomic DNA. The published analysis was carried out like this. Nucleated cell counts per sample were estimated from amplification of reference gene primers within the assay. To quantify the absolute abundance of each unique TCRbeta CDR3 rearrangement, sequence reads were collapsed and filtered. Productive Simpson clonality was computed per sample as the square root of Simpson's diversity index over productive rearrangements. TCRdb re-hosts the immuneACCESS table, in-frame sequences only. Its copies lack some clones; in the studies checked, an unresolved V gene accounts for under half of them, and the cause for the rest is not known. From that table come the V and J calls and clone size; the DNA was used to work out D and trimming. Counted in this sample were approximately 250,000 clones; 80% to 90% of them appeared once. The ten largest clones represent 3.5% to 4.5% of the sample.

Findings and caveats that apply to the study as a whole: The amount of clinical and demographic metadata varied by source and participant and was provided uncurated.

Participants in the prospective study were aged roughly 18 to 100 years, lived in approximately 26 United States geographic areas, and enrolled through a virtual design. In the prospective study, cohorts were assigned on the basis of participant-reported clinical history obtained from a screening survey and a study questionnaire. Recovered participants in ImmuneRACE Cohort 3 were defined by two consecutive negative NP/OP PCR tests, clearance by a healthcare professional, or resolution of symptoms. In the prospective study, whole blood, serum and a nasopharyngeal or oropharyngeal swab were collected from each participant by mobile phlebotomists. Participants in the prospective study had the option to provide additional blood draws and questionnaires over a roughly 2-month period. Prospective study blood samples were shipped either frozen or at room temperature before DNA extraction.

The chain joins TRBV4-3 to TRBJ1-1; a confident D gene designation cannot be given. The clonotype originates from a woman in her 30s who had recovered from COVID-19. Sequencing was carried out using PBMCs or T cells enriched from blood (not recorded which). The base sequence is TGCGCCAGCAGCCAAGAGAACAAAGAAGCTTTCTTT. The encoded protein is CASSQENKEAFF.